The clone carrying this T cell receptor (beta chain) was found many times. This record comes from a study of prognosis after radiotherapy for stage I lung cancer. Trimming at V came to 6 bases and at J to 3 bases, leaving 8 bases not matched to a gene. The CDR3 runs to 16 residues. Germline values: CDR1 MGHRA, CDR2 YSYEKL. Researchers used two-round multiplex PCR to amplify TCR beta CDR3 starting from genomic DNA. First-round PCR amplification was performed with primers specific to each TRBV and TRBJ gene. TCRdb reprocessed the multiplex PCR reads via MiXCR and lists one record per CDR3 protein. The table shows about 13,000 distinct CDR3 sequences, with roughly 26% occurring only once.

The rearrangement links TRBV4-1 to TRBJ2-3; TRBD2 matches 11 bases. This specimen was PBMCs, taken before or after stereotactic body radiation therapy (not recorded which). This TCR was recovered from a donor aged 50 or older with non-small cell lung cancer. The CDR3 is CASSYSGRAITDTQYF. CDR3 DNA sequence: TGCGCCAGCAGTTATAGCGGGAGGGCCATTACAGATACGCAGTATTTT.